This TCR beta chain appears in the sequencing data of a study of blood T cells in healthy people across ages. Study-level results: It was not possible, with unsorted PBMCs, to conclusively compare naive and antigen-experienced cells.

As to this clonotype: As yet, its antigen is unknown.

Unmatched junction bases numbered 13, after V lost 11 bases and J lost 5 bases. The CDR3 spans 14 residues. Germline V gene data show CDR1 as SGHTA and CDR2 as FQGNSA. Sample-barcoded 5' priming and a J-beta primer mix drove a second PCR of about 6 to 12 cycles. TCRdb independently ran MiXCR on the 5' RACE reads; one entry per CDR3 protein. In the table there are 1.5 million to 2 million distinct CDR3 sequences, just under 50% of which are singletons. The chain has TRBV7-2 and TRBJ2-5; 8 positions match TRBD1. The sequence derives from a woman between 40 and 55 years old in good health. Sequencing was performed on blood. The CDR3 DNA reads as TGTGCCTCCGGGGCAGGGGGCTTTCAGGAGACCCAGTACTTC. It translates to CASGAGGFQETQYF.